The T cell receptor beta chain described here comes from a study of T-cell reconstitution after alpha-beta-depleted transplantation in children. This clonotype was recorded many times. This CDR3 has 15 amino acids. V gave up 4 bases and J gave up 0 bases, with 9 bases separating them. Germline loops: CDR1 SGHTA, CDR2 FQGTGA. Preparing the TCRbeta library involved the use of unique molecular identifiers. TCRdb independently ran MiXCR on the PCR reads; one entry per CDR3 protein. The data show almost 500,000 distinct CDR3 sequences, 9.5% to 15% seen once. The chain is built from TRBV7-3 and TRBJ2-2; D possibly corresponds to TRBD1 (5 bases). This specimen consisted of PBMCs from the stem cell graft donor, obtained from the stem cell graft. The source is a human donor who donated a stem cell graft to a child with combined immunodeficiency. The CDR3 is CASSYQGSNTGELFF. The CDR3 nucleotides read TGTGCCAGCAGCTACCAGGGTTCGAACACCGGGGAGCTGTTTTTT.